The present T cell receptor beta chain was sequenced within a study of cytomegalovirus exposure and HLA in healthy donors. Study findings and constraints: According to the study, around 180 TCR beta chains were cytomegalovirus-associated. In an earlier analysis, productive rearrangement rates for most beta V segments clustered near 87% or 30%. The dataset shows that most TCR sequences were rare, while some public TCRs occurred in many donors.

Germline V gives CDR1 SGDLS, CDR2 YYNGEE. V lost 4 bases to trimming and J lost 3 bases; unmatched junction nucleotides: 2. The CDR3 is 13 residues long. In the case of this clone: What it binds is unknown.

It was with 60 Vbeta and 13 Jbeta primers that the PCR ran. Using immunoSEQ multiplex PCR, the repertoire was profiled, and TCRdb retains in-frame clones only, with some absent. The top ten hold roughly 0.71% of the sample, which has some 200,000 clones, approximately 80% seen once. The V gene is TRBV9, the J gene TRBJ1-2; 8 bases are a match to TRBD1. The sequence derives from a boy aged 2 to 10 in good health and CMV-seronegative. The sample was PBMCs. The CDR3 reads CASSRQGYYGYTF. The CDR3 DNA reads TGTGCCAGCAGCCGACAGGGGTACTATGGCTACACCTTC.